These 17 T cell receptor beta chains share one sample of origin, sequenced in a study of blood T cell repertoires in COVID-19. Sequenced by immunoSEQ multiplex PCR; TCRdb stores in-frame clones only, minus some. Here the sample spans about 110,000 clones, roughly 80% being singletons. Source material: peripheral blood. The receptors originated from a man in his sixties or seventies with acute or convalescent COVID-19.

The table lists this clone with a few counts. The rearrangement uses TRBV5-1 and TRBJ2-3; TRBD2 aligns across 13 bases. There are 16 residues in the CDR3. Germline CDR1 and CDR2: SGHRS and YFSETQ. The V segment lost 4 bases and the J segment 3 bases; nucleotides outside the gene matches: 5. CDR3 sequence (DNA): TGCGCCAGCAGCCCCGGACTAGCGGGGGCAACAGATACGCAGTATTTT. It codes for CASSPGLAGATDTQYF.

The gene calls are TRBV4-1 and TRBJ1-2; maybe TRBD1 (6 bases). Trimming removed 4 bases from V and 3 bases from J, with 18 bases in between. Germline CDR1 reads MGHRA; CDR2 reads YSYEKL. The CDR3 sequence is 16 residues long. The CDR3 protein is CASSLNWGGRDYGYTF. CDR3 in DNA: TGCGCCAGCAGCCTCAACTGGGGGGGGCGAGACTATGGCTACACCTTC.

About this clone itself: One end of the junction varies from germline; a read error may be responsible. The rearrangement uses TRBV4-1 and TRBJ2-3; 8 bases match TRBD2. Germline values: CDR1 MGHRA, CDR2 YSYEKL. The CDR3 contains 16 residues. CDR3: CASGVLSAGGADTQYF. CDR3 DNA: TGCGCCAGCGGAGTCCTTTCGGCGGGAGGAGCAGACACGCAGTATTTT.

The J gene is TRBJ2-7, the V gene TRBV25-1, with D perhaps matching TRBD2 (7 bases). The CDR3 has 15 amino acids. Trimming shortened V by 5 bases and J by 2 bases, and 16 bases separated the two germline ends. From germline, CDR1 is MGHDK and CDR2 SYGVNS. This CDR3 reads CASSSRVGGPYEQYF. DNA for the CDR3: TGTGCCAGCAGTTCCCGGGTCGGGGGGCCCTACGAGCAGTACTTC.

The chain carries TRBV5-1 and TRBJ1-6; weak D call: TRBD1 (5 bases). Trimming took off 3 bases at V and 6 bases at J, with 13 bases between the two ends. Germline loops: CDR1 SGHRS, CDR2 YFSETQ. The CDR3 is 15 amino acids. The CDR3 loop is CASSSTAGGNSPLHF. The CDR3 DNA sequence: TGCGCCAGCAGCTCGACAGCGGGTGGTAATTCACCCCTCCACTTT.

The chain joins TRBV28 to TRBJ2-1; 9 bases line up with TRBD2. The V segment lost 3 bases and the J segment 15 bases; nucleotides outside the gene matches: 15. This CDR3 has 15 amino acids. Per germline, CDR1 MDHEN and CDR2 SYDVKM. CDR3 amino acids: CASSFSKAGGWAGFF. CDR3 DNA sequence: TGTGCCAGCAGTTTCTCCAAAGCGGGAGGTTGGGCCGGGTTCTTC.

This chain uses TRBV5-4 with TRBJ2-2; the match to TRBD1 covers 8 bases. The CDR3 is made up of 16 amino acids. The trim removed 4 bases at V and 7 bases at J, leaving 12 bases unmatched. Germline values: CDR1 SGHNT, CDR2 YYREEE (reference sequence). CDR3 nucleotide sequence: TGTGCCAGCAGCCTCCCCCAGGGGGCTCGGGTCGGGGAGCTGTTTTTT. Residues: CASSLPQGARVGELFF. The variable domain in full, with the rest retrieved from reference TRBV5-4 and TRBJ2-2, is ETGVTQSPTHLIKTRGQQVTLRCSSQSGHNTVSWYQQALGQGPQFIFQYYREEENGRGNFPPRFSGLQFPNYSSELNVNALELDDSALYLCASSLPQGARVGELFFGEGSRLTVL.

V is TRBV19 and J is TRBJ2-7; D not resolved. V lost 1 base, J lost 2 bases, and 9 bases lay in between. The germline gives CDR1 LNHDA, CDR2 SQIVND (reference sequence). The CDR3 is 14 amino acids. DNA of the CDR3: TGTGCCAGTAGTATAGGGCCTCAAACCTACGAGCAGTACTTC. It encodes CASSIGPQTYEQYF.

The chain carries TRBV5-1 and TRBJ2-2; the match to TRBD1 covers 10 bases. The V segment lost 6 bases and the J segment 2 bases; nucleotides outside the gene matches: 10. The germline gives CDR1 SGHRS, CDR2 YFSETQ. The CDR3 has 17 residues. The CDR3 nucleotides are TGCGCCAGCAACCGGGGGACAGGGGTTACAAACACCGGGGAGCTGTTTTTT. As protein: CASNRGTGVTNTGELFF.

The chain joins TRBV7-9 to TRBJ2-1; perhaps TRBD1 as D (5 bases). Germline V gene sequence: CDR1 SEHNR, CDR2 FQNEAQ (reference sequence). Trimming left V 4 bases short and J 7 bases short, with 11 bases between. The CDR3 spans 13 residues. The CDR3 reads CASSSRQQNEQFF. In DNA form, the CDR3 reads TGTGCCAGCAGCTCACGACAGCAAAATGAGCAGTTCTTC. The entire variable domain, with the rest obtained from reference TRBV7-9 and TRBJ2-1, is as follows: DTGVSQNPRHKITKRGQNVTFRCDPISEHNRLYWYRQTLGQGPEFLTYFQNEAQLEKSRLLSDRFSAERPKGSFSTLEIQRTEQGDSAMYLCASSSRQQNEQFFGPGTRLTVL.

The V gene is TRBV3-1 (or the pseudogene TRBV3-2), the J gene TRBJ1-1, with D uncertain. Germline V lookup: CDR1 LGHDT, CDR2 YNNKEL (reference sequence). The V end was cut by 5 bases, the J end by 1 base, with 17 bases between. This CDR3 is 16 amino acids long. CDR3 nucleotides: TGTGCCAGCAGCAGGAGTCGGATGGTATCGAACACTGAAGCTTTCTTT. This translates into CASSRSRMVSNTEAFF.

This chain connects TRBV29-1 to TRBJ2-1; no clear D. Trimming took 4 bases from V and 9 from J, leaving 16 bases between them. Germline CDR1 SQVTM, CDR2 ANQGSEA. The CDR3 runs to 13 residues. The CDR3 nucleotides are TGCAGCGTTGTCGGTTCTAGTCGGGTTGAGCAGTTCTTC. Protein: CSVVGSSRVEQFF.

This clone showed up just a few times. The DNA for the CDR3 is TGTGCCAGCAGCCGACTTGACAGATCCTACAATGAGCAGTTCTTC. It yields the protein CASSRLDRSYNEQFF. This chain joins TRBV7-8 and TRBJ2-1, with D perhaps TRBD1 (5 bases). The germline V gene encodes CDR1 SGHVS and CDR2 FQNEAQ. The CDR3 sequence is 15 residues long. V was clipped by 5 bases and J by 1 base, with 12 bases between them.

The gene calls are TRBV20-1 and TRBJ1-2, with 8 positions matching TRBD1. Germline CDR1 reads DFQATT; CDR2 reads SNEGSKA (reference sequence). The length of the CDR3 is 11 residues. Here the CDR3 reads CSTTGGYGYTF. The CDR3 DNA reads TGCAGCACTACAGGGGGCTATGGCTACACCTTC.

The chain combines TRBV19 with TRBJ2-3; D is possibly TRBD2 (8 bases). The CDR3 length is 18 residues. CDR1 is LNHDA, CDR2 SQIVND, per germline (reference sequence). V dropped 3 bases and J dropped 2 bases, with 21 bases sitting between them. The CDR3 spells CASSMRPGGAGDTDTQYF. The DNA of the CDR3 is TGTGCCAGTAGTATGCGGCCAGGGGGAGCGGGAGACACAGATACGCAGTATTTT.

The CDR3 sequence: CSAMLAREQFF. The CDR3 DNA sequence: TGCAGTGCTATGCTAGCGAGAGAGCAGTTCTTC. This sequence joins TRBV20-1 and TRBJ2-1, with D maybe TRBD2 (6 bases). V gave up 4 bases and J gave up 10 bases, with 11 bases separating them. Germline V gene lookup returns CDR1 DFQATT and CDR2 SNEGSKA (reference sequence). The CDR3 is made up of 11 amino acids.

This sequence joins TRBV28 and TRBJ2-1; possible D gene TRBD1, 6 bases. Looked up from germline, CDR1 is MDHEN and CDR2 is SYDVKM. This CDR3 contains 15 residues. V dropped 3 bases and J dropped 4 bases, with 13 bases sitting between them. The DNA for the CDR3 is TGTGCCAGCAGTTTGATTACAGGGATATACAATGAGCAGTTCTTC. It is translated as CASSLITGIYNEQFF.